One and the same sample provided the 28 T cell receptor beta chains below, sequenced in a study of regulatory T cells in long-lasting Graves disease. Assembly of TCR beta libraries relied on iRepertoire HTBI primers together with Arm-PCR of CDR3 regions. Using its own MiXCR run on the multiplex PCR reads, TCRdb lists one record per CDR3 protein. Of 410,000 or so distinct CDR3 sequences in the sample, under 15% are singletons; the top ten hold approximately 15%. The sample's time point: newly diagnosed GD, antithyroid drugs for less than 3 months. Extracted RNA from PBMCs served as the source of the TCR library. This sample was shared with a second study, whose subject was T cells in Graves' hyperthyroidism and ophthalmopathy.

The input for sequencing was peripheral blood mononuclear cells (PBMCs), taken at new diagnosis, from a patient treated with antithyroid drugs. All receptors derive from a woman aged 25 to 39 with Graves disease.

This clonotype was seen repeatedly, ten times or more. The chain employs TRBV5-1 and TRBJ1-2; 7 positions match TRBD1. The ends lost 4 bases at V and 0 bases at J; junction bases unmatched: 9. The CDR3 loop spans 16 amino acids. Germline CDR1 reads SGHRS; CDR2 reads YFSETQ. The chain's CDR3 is CASSLRTGEPNYGYTF. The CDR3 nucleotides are TGCGCCAGCAGCCTCCGGACAGGCGAACCTAACTATGGCTACACCTTC.

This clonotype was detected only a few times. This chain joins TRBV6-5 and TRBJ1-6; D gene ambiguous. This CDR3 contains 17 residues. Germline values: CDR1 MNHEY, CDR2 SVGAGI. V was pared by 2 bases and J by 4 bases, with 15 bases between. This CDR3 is CASSYLAAGPYNSPLHF. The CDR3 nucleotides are TGTGCCAGCAGTTACCTTGCGGCAGGACCATATAATTCACCCCTCCACTTT.

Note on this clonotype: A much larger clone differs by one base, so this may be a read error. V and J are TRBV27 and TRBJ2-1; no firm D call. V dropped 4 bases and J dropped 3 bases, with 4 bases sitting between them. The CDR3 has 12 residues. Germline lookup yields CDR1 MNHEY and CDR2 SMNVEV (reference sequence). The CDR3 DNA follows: TGTGCCAGCAGTTCGCGCTACAATGAGCAGTTCTTC. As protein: CASSSRYNEQFF.

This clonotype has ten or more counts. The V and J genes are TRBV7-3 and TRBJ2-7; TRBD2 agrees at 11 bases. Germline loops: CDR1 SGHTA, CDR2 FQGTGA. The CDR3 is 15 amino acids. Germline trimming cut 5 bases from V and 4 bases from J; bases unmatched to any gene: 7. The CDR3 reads CASSALAGGQYEQYF. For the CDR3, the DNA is TGTGCCAGCAGCGCATTAGCGGGAGGGCAGTACGAGCAGTACTTC.

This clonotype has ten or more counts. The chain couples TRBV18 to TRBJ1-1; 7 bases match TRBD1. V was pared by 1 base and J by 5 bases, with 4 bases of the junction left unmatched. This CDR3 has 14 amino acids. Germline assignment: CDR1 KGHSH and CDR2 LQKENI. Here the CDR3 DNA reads TGTGCCAGCTCACCACGACAGGGAGTAACTGAAGCTTTCTTT. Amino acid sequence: CASSPRQGVTEAFF. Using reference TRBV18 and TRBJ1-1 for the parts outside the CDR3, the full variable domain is NAGVMQNPRHLVRRRGQEARLRCSPMKGHSHVYWYRQLPEEGLKFMVYLQKENIIDESGMPKERFSAEFPKEGPSILRIQQVVRGDSAAYFCASSPRQGVTEAFFGQGTRLTVV.

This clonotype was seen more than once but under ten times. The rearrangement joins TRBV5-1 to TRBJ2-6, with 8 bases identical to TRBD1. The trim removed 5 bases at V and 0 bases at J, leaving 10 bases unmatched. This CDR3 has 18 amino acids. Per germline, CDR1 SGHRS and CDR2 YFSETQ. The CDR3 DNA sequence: TGCGCCAGCAGAACTCCGGGGACAGGAGTCTCTGGGGCCAACGTCCTGACTTTC. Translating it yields CASRTPGTGVSGANVLTF.

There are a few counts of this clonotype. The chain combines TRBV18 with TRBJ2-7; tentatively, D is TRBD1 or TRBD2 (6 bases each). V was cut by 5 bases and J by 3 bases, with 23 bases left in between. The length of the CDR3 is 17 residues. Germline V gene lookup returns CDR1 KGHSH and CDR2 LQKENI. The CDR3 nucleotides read TGTGCCAGCTCATCAAACGCAAGGGGGGTTGGGAGCTACGAGCAGTACTTC. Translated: CASSSNARGVGSYEQYF.

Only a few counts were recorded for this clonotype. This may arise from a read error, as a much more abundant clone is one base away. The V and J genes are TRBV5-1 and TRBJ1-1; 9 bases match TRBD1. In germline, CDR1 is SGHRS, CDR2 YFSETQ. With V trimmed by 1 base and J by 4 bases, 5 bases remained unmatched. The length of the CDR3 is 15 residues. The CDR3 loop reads CASSLWGQGPTEAFF. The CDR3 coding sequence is TGCGCCAGCAGCTTGTGGGGACAGGGCCCCACTGAAGCTTTCTTT.

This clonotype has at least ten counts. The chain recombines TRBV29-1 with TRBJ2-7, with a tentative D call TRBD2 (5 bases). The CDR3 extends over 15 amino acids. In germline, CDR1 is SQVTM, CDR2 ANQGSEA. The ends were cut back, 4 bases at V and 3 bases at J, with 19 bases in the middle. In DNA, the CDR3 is TGCAGCGTTGGGGGTGACGGGAACCCTGACTACGAGCAGTACTTC. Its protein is CSVGGDGNPDYEQYF.

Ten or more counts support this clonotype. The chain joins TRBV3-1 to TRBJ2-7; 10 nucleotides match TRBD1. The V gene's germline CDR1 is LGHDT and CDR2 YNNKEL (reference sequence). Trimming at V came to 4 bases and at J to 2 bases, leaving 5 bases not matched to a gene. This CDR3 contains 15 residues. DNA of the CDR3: TGTGCCAGCAGCCCTGGGACAGGGGATGCCTACGAGCAGTACTTC. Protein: CASSPGTGDAYEQYF.

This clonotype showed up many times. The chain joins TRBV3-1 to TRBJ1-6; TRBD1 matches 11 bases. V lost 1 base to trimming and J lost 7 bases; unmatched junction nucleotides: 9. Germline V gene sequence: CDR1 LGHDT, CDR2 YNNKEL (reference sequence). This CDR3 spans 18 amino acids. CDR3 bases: TGTGCCAGCAGCCAAGTTACCGGGACAGGGGGTTTCAATTCACCCCTCCACTTT. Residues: CASSQVTGTGGFNSPLHF.

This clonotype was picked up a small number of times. The CDR3 coding sequence is TGTGCCACCAGTGATTTGGGCCCCAGGTCGGACACCGGGGAGCTGTTTTTT. Its protein is CATSDLGPRSDTGELFF. This chain joins TRBV24-1 and TRBJ2-2; D unclear. Between the trimmed V and J ends, which lost 0 bases and 3 bases, there was a span of 13 bases. Germline CDR1 is KGHDR and CDR2 is SFDVKD. The CDR3 has 17 amino acids.

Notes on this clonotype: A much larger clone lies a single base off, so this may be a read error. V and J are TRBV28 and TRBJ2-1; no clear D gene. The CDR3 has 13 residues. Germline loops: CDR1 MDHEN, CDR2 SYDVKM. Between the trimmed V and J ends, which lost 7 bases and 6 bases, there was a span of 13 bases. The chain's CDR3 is CASIRAWLNEQFF. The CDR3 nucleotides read TGTGCCAGCATTCGGGCATGGCTCAATGAGCAGTTCTTC.

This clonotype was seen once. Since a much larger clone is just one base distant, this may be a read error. The DNA of the CDR3 is TGCAGCGTCTTCACAGTCGGAGGCAATCAGCCCCAGCATTTT. Its protein is CSVFTVGGNQPQHF. The chain employs TRBV29-1 and TRBJ1-5; D gene ambiguous. The germline V and J ends were trimmed by 6 bases and 2 bases, with 14 bases remaining between them. The CDR3 covers 14 residues. The germline CDR1 and CDR2 sequences are SQVTM and ANQGSEA. The full variable domain, in which reference TRBV29-1 and TRBJ1-5 provide the parts outside the CDR3, is SAVISQKPSRDICQRGTSLTIQCQVDSQVTMMFWYRQQPGQSLTLIATANQGSEATYESGFVIDKFPISRPNLTFSTLTVSNMSPEDSSIYLCSVFTVGGNQPQHFGDGTRLSIL.

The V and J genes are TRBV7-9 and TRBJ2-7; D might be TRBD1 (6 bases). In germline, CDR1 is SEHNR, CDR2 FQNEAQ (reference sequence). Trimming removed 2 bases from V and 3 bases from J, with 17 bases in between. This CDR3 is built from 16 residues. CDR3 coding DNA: TGTGCCAGCAGCTTACCCCTGACAGGCCCTAACTACGAGCAGTACTTC. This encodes CASSLPLTGPNYEQYF. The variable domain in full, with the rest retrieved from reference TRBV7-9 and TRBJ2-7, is DTGVSQNPRHKITKRGQNVTFRCDPISEHNRLYWYRQTLGQGPEFLTYFQNEAQLEKSRLLSDRFSAERPKGSFSTLEIQRTEQGDSAMYLCASSLPLTGPNYEQYFGPGTRLTVT.

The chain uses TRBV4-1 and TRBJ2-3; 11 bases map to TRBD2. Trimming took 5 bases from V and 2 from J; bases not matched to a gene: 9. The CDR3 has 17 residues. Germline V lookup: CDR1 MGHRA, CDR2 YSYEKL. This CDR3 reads CASSKRGTSGPTDTQYF. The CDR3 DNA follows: TGCGCCAGCAGCAAACGGGGGACTAGCGGACCCACAGATACGCAGTATTTT.

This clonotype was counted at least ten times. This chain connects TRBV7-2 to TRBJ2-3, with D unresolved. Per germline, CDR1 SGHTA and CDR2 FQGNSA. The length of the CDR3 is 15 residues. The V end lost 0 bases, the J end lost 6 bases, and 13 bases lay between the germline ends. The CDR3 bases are TGTGCCAGCAGCTTAGCCGGGCCAATGAACGATACGCAGTATTTT. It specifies CASSLAGPMNDTQYF.

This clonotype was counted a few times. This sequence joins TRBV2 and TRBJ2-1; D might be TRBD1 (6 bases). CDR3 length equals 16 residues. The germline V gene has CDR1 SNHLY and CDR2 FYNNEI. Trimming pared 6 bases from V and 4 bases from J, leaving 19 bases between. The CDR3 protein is CASRASWGHRYNEQFF. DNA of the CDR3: TGTGCCAGCAGGGCCAGTTGGGGGCATCGTTACAATGAGCAGTTCTTC.

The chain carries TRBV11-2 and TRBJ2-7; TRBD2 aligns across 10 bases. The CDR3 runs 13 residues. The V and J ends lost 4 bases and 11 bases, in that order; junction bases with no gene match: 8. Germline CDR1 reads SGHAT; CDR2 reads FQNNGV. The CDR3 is CASSSSKREGKYF. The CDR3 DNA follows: TGTGCCAGCAGCTCCTCAAAGCGGGAGGGCAAGTACTTC.

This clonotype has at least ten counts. The CDR3 region has the DNA TGTGCCTGGAGTAGGCTCCTCCCGGGCTATGGCTACACCTTC. Encoded protein: CAWSRLLPGYGYTF. The chain combines TRBV30 with TRBJ1-2; D uncertain. Germline loops: CDR1 GTSNPN, CDR2 SVGIG (reference sequence). This CDR3 is 14 amino acids long. Deletions cut 2 bases from V and 4 bases from J, with 14 bases between. Based on the CDR3 plus reference TRBV30 and TRBJ1-2, the full variable domain is SQTIHQWPATLVQPVGSPLSLECTVEGTSNPNLYWYRQAAGRGLQLLFYSVGIGQISSEVPQNLSASRPQDRQFILSSKKLLLSDSGFYLCAWSRLLPGYGYTFGSGTRLTVV.

In DNA, the CDR3 is TGTGCCAGCAGTTATTTAGGTCGGGACGCAGCCCTCCACTTT. Residues: CASSYLGRDAALHF. The chain is built from TRBV6-9 and TRBJ1-6; possibly TRBD1 for D (5 bases). Germline CDR1 and CDR2: MNHGY and SVAAGI. CDR3 length equals 14 residues. V shed 1 base and J shed 14 bases, with 15 bases lying between them.

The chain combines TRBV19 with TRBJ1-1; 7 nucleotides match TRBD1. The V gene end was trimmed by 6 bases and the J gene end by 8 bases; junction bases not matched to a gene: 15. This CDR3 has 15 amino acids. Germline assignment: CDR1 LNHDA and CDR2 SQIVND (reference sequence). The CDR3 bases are TGTGCCAGTAGCCCCTCGGGACAGCGAACTATCGAAGCTTTCTTT. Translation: CASSPSGQRTIEAFF.

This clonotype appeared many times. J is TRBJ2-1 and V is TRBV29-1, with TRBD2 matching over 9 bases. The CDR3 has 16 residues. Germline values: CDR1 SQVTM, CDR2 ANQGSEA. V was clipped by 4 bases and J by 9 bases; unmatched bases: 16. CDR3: CSVGFTRAGGPGEQFF. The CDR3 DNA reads TGCAGCGTTGGTTTTACGAGGGCGGGAGGGCCGGGTGAGCAGTTCTTC.

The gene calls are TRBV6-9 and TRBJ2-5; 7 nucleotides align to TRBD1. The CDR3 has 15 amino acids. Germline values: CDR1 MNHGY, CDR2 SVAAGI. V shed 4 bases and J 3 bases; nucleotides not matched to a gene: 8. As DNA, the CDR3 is TGTGCCAGCAGTTTGCCGACAGGGCGGGAAGAGACCCAGTACTTC. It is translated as CASSLPTGREETQYF.

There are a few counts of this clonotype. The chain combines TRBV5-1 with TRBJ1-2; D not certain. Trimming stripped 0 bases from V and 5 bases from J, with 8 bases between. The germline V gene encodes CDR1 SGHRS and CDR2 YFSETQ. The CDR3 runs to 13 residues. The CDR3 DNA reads TGCGCCAGCAGCTTGGCTCCAGAATATGGCTACACCTTC. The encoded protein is CASSLAPEYGYTF.

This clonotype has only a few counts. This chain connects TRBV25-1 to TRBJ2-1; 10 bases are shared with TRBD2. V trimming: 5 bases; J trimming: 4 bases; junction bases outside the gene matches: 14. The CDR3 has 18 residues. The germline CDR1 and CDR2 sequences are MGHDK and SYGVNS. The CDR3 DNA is TGTGCCAGCAGTCCAGCTGTAGTCGAGCGGGAGGGGTACAATGAGCAGTTCTTC. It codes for CASSPAVVEREGYNEQFF.

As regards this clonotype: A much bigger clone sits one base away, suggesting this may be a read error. For the CDR3, the DNA is TGTGCCAGCAGTCCCCTTGGGACAGGGGCCGAGCAGTTCTTC. This codes for CASSPLGTGAEQFF. The gene calls are TRBV12-3 or TRBV12-4 and TRBJ2-1; 10 bases align to TRBD1. The CDR3 is made up of 14 amino acids. The V gene end was trimmed by 5 bases and the J gene end by 10 bases; junction bases not matched to a gene: 8.

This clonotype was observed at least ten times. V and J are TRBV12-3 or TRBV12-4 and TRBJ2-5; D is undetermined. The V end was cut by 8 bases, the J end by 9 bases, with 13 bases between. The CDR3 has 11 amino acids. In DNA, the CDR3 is TGTGCCAGCGCCACTGGACGTCCCCAGTACTTC. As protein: CASATGRPQYF.